The next 31 T cell receptor beta chains were all read from a single sample in a study of T cell responses to AZD1222 COVID-19 vaccine. Sequencing used immunoSEQ multiplex PCR; TCRdb keeps in-frame clones, though not all of them. The sample has about 140,000 clones, around 92% seen once; the top ten hold around 1.3%. Here the sequenced sample was peripheral blood, taken on day 0 of AZD1222 vaccination. These receptors originate from an adult in good health.

The CDR3 loop reads CASSFLWGSTESYEQYF. In DNA form, the CDR3 reads TGTGCCAGCAGTTTCCTCTGGGGTTCCACAGAGTCCTACGAGCAGTACTTC. This sequence joins TRBV28 and TRBJ2-7; D is ambiguous. Trimming shortened V by 3 bases and J by 1 base, and 19 bases separated the two germline ends. CDR3 length: 17 residues. CDR1 is MDHEN, CDR2 SYDVKM, per germline.

The chain joins TRBV2 to TRBJ1-5; the D is unclear. V was shortened by 0 bases and J by 0 bases, with 9 bases between the two germline ends. Germline V gives CDR1 SNHLY, CDR2 FYNNEI. There are 16 residues in the CDR3. The chain's CDR3 is CASSEALSDSNQPQHF. The CDR3 region has the DNA TGTGCCAGCAGTGAAGCTCTCAGTGATAGCAATCAGCCCCAGCATTTT.

The chain carries TRBV19 and TRBJ2-1; no reliable D call. Germline-derived CDR1 and CDR2 are LNHDA and SQIVND (reference sequence). Between the trimmed V and J ends, which lost 5 bases and 12 bases, there was a span of 20 bases. The length of the CDR3 is 14 residues. The CDR3 protein is CASSPSETLGSQFF. As DNA, the CDR3 is TGTGCCAGTAGTCCCTCTGAGACCCTAGGATCGCAGTTCTTC.

J is TRBJ2-1 and V is TRBV11-2; 7 bases agree with TRBD1. The CDR3 is made up of 14 amino acids. Germline V CDR1 and CDR2: SGHAT, FQNNGV. The trim removed 2 bases at V and 3 bases at J, leaving 1 base unmatched. CDR3 sequence: CASSLRQGYNEQFF. CDR3 bases: TGTGCCAGCAGCTTACGACAGGGCTACAATGAGCAGTTCTTC.

J is TRBJ2-2 and V is TRBV2, with TRBD1 as a possible D gene (6 bases). This CDR3 contains 13 residues. Trimming stripped 7 bases from V and 7 bases from J, with 13 bases between. Looked up from germline, CDR1 is SNHLY and CDR2 is FYNNEI. The CDR3 coding sequence is TGTGCCAGCATGGGGCAGGGGAACGGGGAGCTGTTTTTT. Its translation: CASMGQGNGELFF.

V and J are TRBV6-1 and TRBJ1-3; 7 bases are a match to TRBD1. V was clipped by 3 bases and J by 0 bases; unmatched bases: 14. The CDR3 sequence is 19 residues long. The germline CDR1 and CDR2 sequences are MNHNS and SASEGT. The CDR3 region is CASSEDRPALSISGNTIYF. DNA of the CDR3: TGTGCCAGCAGTGAGGACAGGCCAGCTCTATCGATCTCTGGAAACACCATATATTTT.

The chain joins TRBV5-1 to TRBJ2-1; TRBD2 is a possible D gene (5 bases). The CDR3 extends over 15 amino acids. Germline CDR1 SGHRS, CDR2 YFSETQ. Between the trimmed V and J ends, which lost 3 bases and 5 bases, there was a span of 15 bases. The CDR3: CASSSQVSGDNEQFF. The DNA of the CDR3 is TGCGCCAGCAGCTCCCAAGTCTCCGGGGACAATGAGCAGTTCTTC. The variable domain in full, with the rest retrieved from reference TRBV5-1 and TRBJ2-1, is KAGVTQTPRYLIKTRGQQVTLSCSPISGHRSVSWYQQTPGQGLQFLFEYFSETQRNKGNFPGRFSGRQFSNSRSEMNVSTLELGDSALYLCASSSQVSGDNEQFFGPGTRLTVL.

The rearrangement links TRBV5-4 to TRBJ2-7, with 7 bases that match TRBD1. J was trimmed by 6 bases and V by 6 bases; bases with no gene match: 9. The V gene's germline CDR1 is SGHNT and CDR2 YYREEE (reference sequence). The CDR3 is made up of 13 amino acids. The CDR3 DNA reads TGTGCCAGCACAATCGACAGGGTTGGCGAGCAGTACTTC. This encodes CASTIDRVGEQYF.

J is TRBJ2-1 and V is TRBV6-2 or TRBV6-3; 7 bases fit TRBD2. This CDR3 is built from 16 residues. The V gene end was trimmed by 2 bases and the J gene end by 3 bases; junction bases not matched to a gene: 7. Germline-derived CDR1 and CDR2 are MNHEY and SVGEGT. CDR3 amino acids: CASSYPGTTNYNEQFF. The CDR3 DNA reads TGTGCCAGCAGTTACCCCGGGACTACGAACTACAATGAGCAGTTCTTC.

The rearrangement joins TRBV6-1 to TRBJ1-2, with D perhaps matching TRBD1 (5 bases). Germline CDR1 is MNHNS and CDR2 is SASEGT. CDR3 length: 17 amino acids. Trimming stripped 2 bases from V and 4 bases from J, with 20 bases between. DNA for the CDR3: TGTGCCAGCAGTGAATGGGGCCTTGAAAGTTATTCCTATGGCTACACCTTC. Its protein product is CASSEWGLESYSYGYTF.

The chain links TRBV24-1 to TRBJ2-1, with D possibly matching TRBD1 (5 bases). The CDR3 is made up of 14 amino acids. Deletions cut 5 bases from V and 7 bases from J, with 14 bases between. Germline CDR1 is KGHDR and CDR2 is SFDVKD. The CDR3 loop is CATSVSGLWNEQFF. As DNA, the CDR3 is TGTGCCACCAGTGTTTCAGGGTTATGGAATGAGCAGTTCTTC.

The chain combines TRBV3-1 (or the pseudogene TRBV3-2) with TRBJ1-2; D is undetermined. The CDR3 is made up of 11 amino acids. Deletions cut 8 bases from V and 8 bases from J, with 12 bases between. CDR1 and CDR2 (germline): LGHDT, YNNKEL (reference sequence). The CDR3, as DNA: TGTGCCAGCTGGACGGCCGGGGGCTACACCTTC. Protein: CASWTAGGYTF.

The J gene is TRBJ1-2, the V gene TRBV28; maybe TRBD1 (5 bases). CDR3 length: 12 amino acids. Germline CDR1 reads MDHEN; CDR2 reads SYDVKM. The germline V and J ends were trimmed by 6 bases and 8 bases, with 13 bases remaining between them. CDR3 sequence: CASREEGQGYTF. Written as DNA, the CDR3 is TGTGCCAGCAGGGAGGAGGGGCAAGGCTACACCTTC.

J is TRBJ1-4 and V is TRBV3-1 (or the pseudogene TRBV3-2); 7 nucleotides align to TRBD1. The CDR3 runs 14 residues. V lost 6 bases, J lost 5 bases, and 6 bases stayed unmatched. CDR1 LGHDT and CDR2 YNNKEL come from the germline V gene (reference sequence). The CDR3 here is CASSHAGGNEKLFF. Written as DNA, the CDR3 is TGTGCCAGCAGTCACGCAGGGGGGAATGAAAAACTGTTTTTT.

The chain combines TRBV27 with TRBJ1-3; D is unclear. The CDR3 contains 16 residues. The germline V and J ends were trimmed by 2 bases and 0 bases, with 11 bases remaining between them. The germline V gene has CDR1 MNHEY and CDR2 SMNVEV (reference sequence). CDR3 sequence: CASSLRRLDSGNTIYF. CDR3 nucleotides: TGTGCCAGCAGTTTACGGCGGCTCGACTCTGGAAACACCATATATTTT.

As concerns this clone: Within the sample, other DNA sequences also encode this same CDR3. V is TRBV5-1 and J is TRBJ1-1, with D perhaps matching TRBD1 (6 bases). This CDR3 contains 14 residues. Trimming left V 2 bases short and J 1 base short, with 9 bases between. CDR1 and CDR2 from the germline V gene are SGHRS and YFSETQ. The chain's CDR3 is CASSLQGGNTEAFF. DNA for the CDR3: TGCGCCAGCAGCTTACAGGGAGGGAACACTGAAGCTTTCTTT. The entire variable domain, with the rest obtained from reference TRBV5-1 and TRBJ1-1, is as follows: KAGVTQTPRYLIKTRGQQVTLSCSPISGHRSVSWYQQTPGQGLQFLFEYFSETQRNKGNFPGRFSGRQFSNSRSEMNVSTLELGDSALYLCASSLQGGNTEAFFGQGTRLTVV.

This clone occurred once. J is TRBJ1-5 and V is TRBV20-1; tentative D call: TRBD1 (5 bases). CDR3 length: 11 amino acids. V was shortened by 6 bases and J by 10 bases, with 13 bases between the two germline ends. Germline lookup yields CDR1 DFQATT and CDR2 SNEGSKA (reference sequence). CDR3 sequence reads: CSAATQGPQHF. As DNA, the CDR3 is TGCAGTGCAGCCACGCAGGGTCCCCAGCATTTT.

The chain has TRBV5-4 and TRBJ2-5; the match to TRBD2 covers 7 bases. Germline trimming cut 5 bases from V and 5 bases from J; bases unmatched to any gene: 9. Germline CDR1 reads SGHNT; CDR2 reads YYREEE (reference sequence). This CDR3 has 14 residues. The DNA of the CDR3 is TGTGCCAGCAGACCGGGGGGAGTTGGGGAGACCCAGTACTTC. Residues: CASRPGGVGETQYF. Together with reference TRBV5-4 and TRBJ2-5, the CDR3 gives the full variable domain: ETGVTQSPTHLIKTRGQQVTLRCSSQSGHNTVSWYQQALGQGPQFIFQYYREEENGRGNFPPRFSGLQFPNYSSELNVNALELDDSALYLCASRPGGVGETQYFGPGTRLLVL.

This chain uses TRBV15 with TRBJ2-7, with TRBD2 matching over 8 bases. This CDR3 is built from 14 residues. J gave up 3 bases and V 3 bases, and 4 bases lay outside the gene matches. Germline V CDR1 and CDR2: LNHNV, YYDKDF (reference sequence). The CDR3: CATSRRGAIYEQYF. The CDR3 coding sequence is TGTGCCACCAGCAGGCGGGGGGCTATCTACGAGCAGTACTTC.

The V gene is TRBV19, the J gene TRBJ1-2, with a weak D call TRBD1 (5 bases). The V gene lost 4 bases and the J gene lost 8 bases, with 14 bases spanning the gap. CDR3 size: 13 residues. CDR1 is LNHDA and CDR2 is SQIVND in the germline V gene (reference sequence). CDR3 protein: CASSTWDWRGYTF. The CDR3 nucleotides are TGTGCCAGTAGTACTTGGGACTGGCGGGGCTACACCTTC.

This rearrangement joins TRBV19 to TRBJ2-3; no reliable D call. This CDR3 has 13 amino acids. V was cut by 5 bases and J by 5 bases, with 11 bases left in between. CDR1 LNHDA and CDR2 SQIVND come from the germline V gene (reference sequence). CDR3 sequence reads: CASSRGLRDTQYF. The CDR3 DNA sequence: TGTGCCAGTAGTCGTGGTCTTCGAGATACGCAGTATTTT. The full variable domain, its missing parts supplied by reference TRBV19 and TRBJ2-3, is DGGITQSPKYLFRKEGQNVTLSCEQNLNHDAMYWYRQDPGQGLRLIYYSQIVNDFQKGDIAEGYSVSREKKESFPLTVTSAQKNPTAFYLCASSRGLRDTQYFGPGTRLTVL.

J is TRBJ1-5 and V is TRBV4-1; D unclear. V shed 4 bases and J shed 3 bases, with 13 bases lying between them. CDR3 length: 15 residues. Germline lookup yields CDR1 MGHRA and CDR2 YSYEKL. The CDR3 bases are TGCGCCAGCAGCCTTTTAAGGGCCTCCAATCAGCCCCAGCATTTT. Translated, it gives CASSLLRASNQPQHF.

This chain links TRBV7-9 with TRBJ2-3; TRBD1 matches 7 bases. This CDR3 spans 16 amino acids. The ends lost 5 bases at V and 2 bases at J; junction bases unmatched: 10. Germline V lookup: CDR1 SEHNR, CDR2 FQNEAQ (reference sequence). The CDR3 loop reads CASSDRDRRLTDTQYF. The CDR3 nucleotides read TGTGCCAGCAGCGACCGGGACAGACGACTCACAGATACGCAGTATTTT. Complete variable domain (other parts from reference TRBV7-9 and TRBJ2-3): DTGVSQNPRHKITKRGQNVTFRCDPISEHNRLYWYRQTLGQGPEFLTYFQNEAQLEKSRLLSDRFSAERPKGSFSTLEIQRTEQGDSAMYLCASSDRDRRLTDTQYFGPGTRLTVL.

The CDR3 nucleotides read TGTGCCAGCAGCCCGGGGAAGACAGGGTACGGGGAAGCTTTCTTT. This gives the protein CASSPGKTGYGEAFF. The J gene is TRBJ1-1, the V gene TRBV7-9, with TRBD1 identical over 7 bases. The V gene's germline CDR1 is SEHNR and CDR2 FQNEAQ (reference sequence). The CDR3 totals 15 residues. The trim removed 5 bases at V and 8 bases at J, leaving 14 bases unmatched.

The gene calls are TRBV2 and TRBJ2-1, with 10 bases aligning to TRBD2. The germline gives CDR1 SNHLY, CDR2 FYNNEI. The CDR3 is 15 amino acids. Trimming removed 5 bases from V and 6 bases from J; junction bases left unmatched: 7. The CDR3 sequence: CASSSVAGGPNEQFF. CDR3 bases: TGTGCCAGCAGTTCTGTAGCGGGAGGTCCCAATGAGCAGTTCTTC. Full variable domain (remainder filled in from reference TRBV2 and TRBJ2-1): EPEVTQTPSHQVTQMGQEVILRCVPISNHLYFYWYRQILGQKVEFLVSFYNNEISEKSEIFDDQFSVERPDGSNFTLKIRSTKLEDSAMYFCASSSVAGGPNEQFFGPGTRLTVL.

V gene TRBV6-4 combines with J gene TRBJ2-3; either TRBD1 or TRBD2 may supply D (6 bases each). The CDR3 totals 16 residues. From germline, CDR1 is MRHNA and CDR2 SNTAGT. V lost 2 bases and J 3 bases, leaving 15 bases between the germline ends. In DNA form, the CDR3 reads TGTGCCAGCAGTGACGGCTCCGGGGGCGGTACAGATACGCAGTATTTT. This codes for CASSDGSGGGTDTQYF.

This chain connects TRBV7-6 to TRBJ2-1, with 8 bases that match TRBD2. The CDR3 runs to 17 residues. Germline CDR1 SGHVS, CDR2 FNYEAQ. J was trimmed by 0 bases and V by 0 bases; bases with no gene match: 4. The DNA of the CDR3 is TGTGCCAGCAGCTTAGCGCCGGGGGGGAGCTCCTACAATGAGCAGTTCTTC. It codes for CASSLAPGGSSYNEQFF.

The chain joins TRBV5-8 to TRBJ1-5; TRBD1 is a possible D gene (5 bases). CDR1 is SGHTS, CDR2 YDEGEE, per germline. The length of the CDR3 is 16 residues. The ends were cut back, 1 base at V and 2 bases at J, with 13 bases in the middle. Here the CDR3 DNA reads TGTGCCAGCAGCTTGTATGTGACAGATCGCAATCAGCCCCAGCATTTT. It specifies CASSLYVTDRNQPQHF.

The chain is built from TRBV7-8 and TRBJ2-5; tentatively, D is TRBD2 (6 bases). The CDR3 contains 15 residues. Trimming took off 1 base at V and 9 bases at J, with 18 bases between the two ends. Per germline, CDR1 SGHVS and CDR2 FQNEAQ. The CDR3 here is CASSLGGVGWEAQYF. CDR3 nucleotide sequence: TGTGCCAGCAGCTTAGGAGGTGTCGGCTGGGAGGCCCAGTACTTC.

V gene TRBV9 combines with J gene TRBJ1-2; D call uncertain. Trimming removed 4 bases from V and 7 bases from J, with 20 bases in between. Germline CDR1 reads SGDLS; CDR2 reads YYNGEE. The CDR3 totals 15 residues. CDR3 residues: CASSPDIGLTGGYTF. The CDR3 DNA follows: TGTGCCAGCAGCCCTGACATCGGGTTAACCGGTGGCTACACCTTC.

CDR3 DNA: TGTGCCAGCTCACCACCGGCACAGTCTTCCTACAATGAGCAGTTCTTC. It yields the protein CASSPPAQSSYNEQFF. The chain is built from TRBV18 and TRBJ2-1; D not resolved. Germline CDR1 reads KGHSH; CDR2 reads LQKENI. Trimming cost V 0 bases and J 1 base, with 10 bases left between them. The CDR3 has 16 amino acids. Using reference TRBV18 and TRBJ2-1 for the parts outside the CDR3, the full variable domain is NAGVMQNPRHLVRRRGQEARLRCSPMKGHSHVYWYRQLPEEGLKFMVYLQKENIIDESGMPKERFSAEFPKEGPSILRIQQVVRGDSAAYFCASSPPAQSSYNEQFFGPGTRLTVL.